Below are 2 T cell receptor beta chains sequenced from a single sample in a study of beta chain features in type 1 diabetes. General study points: TCRB CDR3s from Type 1 diabetes patients were moderately but significantly shorter in all four CD4+ subsets.

The investigators reverse transcribed all of the isolated RNA, so they sequenced expressed TCRB transcripts. TCRdb's table, derived via immunoSEQ multiplex PCR, lists solely in-frame clones and lacks some. The data show roughly 350,000 clones, around 10% seen once. Antigens for these TCRs are unknown. The specimen was central memory CD4+ T cells from blood. The receptors here all came from a man aged 30-40 years with type 1 diabetes.

Remarks on this clone: This likely reflects a read error, since a far larger clone is one base away. The V call is TRBV5-8, the J call TRBJ2-2; D is undetermined. This CDR3 contains 15 residues. Germline V gives CDR1 SGHTS, CDR2 YDEGEE. The CDR3 loop reads CASSLVSTNTGELFF. The CDR3 DNA follows: TGTGCCAGCAGCTTGGTTTCGACCAACACCGGAGAGCTGTTTTTT.

This clone came up many times. Other nucleotide sequences in the sample specify the same CDR3. V is TRBV7-8 and J is TRBJ2-1; 8 nucleotides agree with TRBD2. After removal of 0 bases from V and 6 bases from J, the junction contained 1 base not matched to a gene. CDR1 is SGHVS and CDR2 is FQNEAQ in the germline V gene. CDR3 length: 14 amino acids. In nucleotides, the CDR3 is TGTGCCAGCAGCTTAGCAGGGACTAGCAATGAGCAGTTCTTC. Protein product: CASSLAGTSNEQFF.